The source of this T cell receptor (beta chain) is a study of T-cell reconstitution after alpha-beta-depleted transplantation in children. Study-wide results and limits: One year post-transplant, T-cell counts and diversity were largely derived from T cells produced anew. Where some patients showed high TCRbeta diversity at day 60, it came from recipient T cells and thymic progenitors that had survived. Expanded graft clones, several hundred of them, were reportedly the source of alpha-beta T cells about two months after transplant.

Researchers prepared the TCRbeta library using unique molecular identifiers, the study reports. TCRdb used MiXCR to reprocess the PCR reads, holding one entry per CDR3 protein. The sample records some 450,000 distinct CDR3 sequences, about 40% being singletons. This clonotype appeared many times. The antigen is undetermined. The CDR3 has 18 amino acids. J was trimmed by 0 bases and V by 2 bases; bases with no gene match: 10. The sequence was obtained from a girl aged 2-10 years with aplastic anemia, due to receive a stem cell transplant. This chain connects TRBV12-3 or TRBV12-4 to TRBJ2-7, with 10 bases matching TRBD2. The sample here was PBMCs, taken before TCRalphabeta/CD19-depleted stem cell transplant. The CDR3 protein is CASSLTVGLAEGSYEQYF. Here the CDR3 DNA reads TGTGCCAGCAGTTTAACAGTCGGACTAGCGGAAGGCTCCTACGAGCAGTACTTC.